Presented here are 28 T cell receptor beta chains from one specimen sequenced in a study of CD8+CD57+ T cells in acquired aplastic anemia. CDR3 and TCR beta VDJ profiling relied on a genomic DNA template. One entry per CDR3 protein, called by TCRdb with MiXCR from the reads. The sample has roughly 300,000 distinct CDR3 sequences, 56% seen once. The sequenced sample was sorted CD4+, CD8+, or CD8+CD57+ T cells (not recorded which) from PBMCs. These receptors came from a human donor with severe aplastic anemia or a healthy control (not recorded which).

This clonotype was observed at least ten times. The chain has TRBV19 and TRBJ1-2; TRBD1 aligns across 9 bases. The V gene end was trimmed by 4 bases and the J gene end by 2 bases; junction bases not matched to a gene: 2. The CDR3 runs 14 residues. The germline V gene has CDR1 LNHDA and CDR2 SQIVND (reference sequence). The CDR3 DNA reads TGTGCCAGTAGTAAGGGGACAGGGAACTATGGCTACACCTTC. This gives the protein CASSKGTGNYGYTF.

This clonotype was picked up a small number of times. The chain employs TRBV20-1 and TRBJ1-6; weak D call: TRBD1 (6 bases). V lost 0 bases and J 9 bases, leaving 12 bases between the germline ends. This CDR3 region has 14 residues. Germline assignment: CDR1 DFQATT and CDR2 SNEGSKA (reference sequence). The chain's CDR3 is CSARDVQGSSPLHF. DNA of the CDR3: TGCAGTGCTAGAGATGTGCAGGGGAGTTCACCCCTCCACTTT.

The rearrangement uses TRBV15 and TRBJ1-1, with D maybe TRBD1 (5 bases). Germline V gene sequence: CDR1 LNHNV, CDR2 YYDKDF (reference sequence). The CDR3 length is 15 residues. V was clipped by 5 bases and J by 1 base, with 14 bases between them. The CDR3 here is CATSEGPRGNTEAFF. The CDR3 coding sequence is TGTGCCACCAGCGAGGGGCCTCGCGGGAACACTGAAGCTTTCTTT.

A note on this clonotype: A much larger clone sits a single nucleotide away, making a read error possible. This chain connects TRBV2 to TRBJ1-3; a possible D gene is TRBD1 (6 bases). The V end lost 7 bases, the J end lost 0 bases, and 13 bases lay between the germline ends. Germline lookup yields CDR1 SNHLY and CDR2 FYNNEI. This CDR3 is 15 amino acids long. CDR3 nucleotides: TGTGCCAGCAAGAGACAGGCTATCTCTGGAAACACCATATATTTT. Amino acid sequence: CASKRQAISGNTIYF.

This clonotype has ten or more counts. The chain uses TRBV2 and TRBJ1-2; D may be TRBD1 (6 bases). Germline V gene lookup returns CDR1 SNHLY and CDR2 FYNNEI. This CDR3 is built from 15 residues. V was shortened by 6 bases and J by 3 bases, with 17 bases between the two germline ends. In DNA form, the CDR3 reads TGTGCCAGCAGCGACACCCCGGACAGCTACTATGGCTACACCTTC. Translated: CASSDTPDSYYGYTF.

The gene calls are TRBV20-1 and TRBJ2-1; TRBD1 matches 11 bases. There are 14 residues in the CDR3. Germline V gives CDR1 DFQATT, CDR2 SNEGSKA (reference sequence). Unmatched junction bases numbered 6, after V lost 4 bases and J lost 7 bases. Here the CDR3 DNA reads TGCAGTGCTAACGGACAGGGGGCCGGGAATGAGCAGTTCTTC. It encodes CSANGQGAGNEQFF.

This clonotype was counted once. CDR3 sequence reads: CASSTGQGEYNEQFF. The CDR3 coding sequence is TGCGCCAGCAGCACTGGACAGGGGGAGTACAATGAGCAGTTCTTC. The chain is built from TRBV5-1 and TRBJ2-1, with 10 nucleotides matching TRBD1. The trim removed 4 bases at V and 4 bases at J, leaving 5 bases unmatched. CDR1 and CDR2 (germline): SGHRS, YFSETQ. This CDR3 is 15 amino acids long.

The J gene is TRBJ2-1, the V gene TRBV20-1; 10 nucleotides align to TRBD2. The CDR3 contains 14 residues. The junction had 6 bases not matched to a gene; V was cut back by 3 bases and J by 7 bases. Germline lookup yields CDR1 DFQATT and CDR2 SNEGSKA (reference sequence). The CDR3 DNA reads as TGCAGTGCTAGGTGGCTAGCGGGGGTGAATGAGCAGTTCTTC. This encodes CSARWLAGVNEQFF.

This chain joins TRBV15 and TRBJ2-7; D is perhaps TRBD2 (6 bases). The length of the CDR3 is 13 residues. Germline V CDR1 and CDR2: LNHNV, YYDKDF (reference sequence). The germline V and J ends were trimmed by 8 bases and 3 bases, with 14 bases remaining between them. The CDR3 DNA reads as TGTGCCACCGGAGGCGGGGACCTCTACGAGCAGTACTTC. Its protein is CATGGGDLYEQYF.

The chain uses TRBV19 and TRBJ1-1; D is unclear. Trimming removed 6 bases from V and 2 bases from J, with 13 bases in between. Germline V CDR1 and CDR2: LNHDA, SQIVND (reference sequence). This CDR3 region has 14 residues. CDR3 sequence: CASRSRTANTEAFF. CDR3 nucleotide sequence: TGTGCCAGTAGATCCAGGACCGCCAACACTGAAGCTTTCTTT.

The CDR3 DNA is TGCGCCAGCAGCGCCCCACTAGCCCCCTCCCAAGAGACCCAGTACTTC. Its protein product is CASSAPLAPSQETQYF. The chain joins TRBV5-1 to TRBJ2-5; D perhaps matches TRBD2 (6 bases). In germline, CDR1 is SGHRS, CDR2 YFSETQ. V was trimmed by 4 bases and J by 1 base, leaving 17 bases between them. There are 16 residues in the CDR3. The entire variable domain, with the rest obtained from reference TRBV5-1 and TRBJ2-5, is as follows: KAGVTQTPRYLIKTRGQQVTLSCSPISGHRSVSWYQQTPGQGLQFLFEYFSETQRNKGNFPGRFSGRQFSNSRSEMNVSTLELGDSALYLCASSAPLAPSQETQYFGPGTRLLVL.

This rearrangement joins TRBV29-1 to TRBJ2-7, with 8 bases fitting TRBD2. Germline CDR1 is SQVTM and CDR2 is ANQGSEA. There are 13 residues in the CDR3. The ends lost 4 bases at V and 4 bases at J; junction bases unmatched: 6. CDR3 sequence reads: CSVGLANLYEQYF. CDR3 nucleotides: TGCAGCGTTGGACTAGCGAACCTTTACGAGCAGTACTTC.

The chain uses TRBV5-1 and TRBJ2-7, with 9 bases fitting TRBD1. V shed 0 bases and J 6 bases; nucleotides not matched to a gene: 7. The CDR3 is 15 amino acids. CDR1 and CDR2 (germline): SGHRS, YFSETQ. The chain's CDR3 is CASSLGQGGRTEQYF. In DNA, the CDR3 is TGCGCCAGCAGCTTGGGACAGGGGGGCCGCACCGAGCAGTACTTC.

Comment on this clonotype: Just one base apart from a much larger clone, this may be a read error. The rearrangement joins TRBV5-6 to TRBJ1-4, with TRBD1 matching over 7 bases. Germline V gene lookup returns CDR1 SGHDT and CDR2 YYEEEE. This CDR3 is built from 15 residues. CDR3 sequence reads: CASSLTGATNEKLVF. CDR3 bases: TGTGCCAGCAGCTTGACAGGGGCAACTAATGAAAAACTGGTTTTT.

This clonotype has ten or more counts. The J gene is TRBJ1-2, the V gene TRBV30; the D is unclear. The CDR3 is 13 amino acids. V lost 1 base and J lost 4, with 10 bases in between. Looked up from germline, CDR1 is GTSNPN and CDR2 is SVGIG (reference sequence). CDR3 in amino acids: CAWSGRQAYGYTF. The CDR3 nucleotides read TGTGCCTGGAGTGGTCGCCAGGCCTATGGCTACACCTTC.

The CDR3 nucleotides read TGTGCCAGCAGCTTAGTGACAGGGCGCGAGCAGTACTTC. Protein sequence: CASSLVTGREQYF. This sequence joins TRBV7-9 and TRBJ2-7, with 7 bases fitting TRBD1. V was pared by 1 base and J by 6 bases, with 3 bases of the junction left unmatched. The CDR3 runs to 13 residues. Germline assignment: CDR1 SEHNR and CDR2 FQNEAQ (reference sequence).

There are a few counts of this clonotype. The rearrangement uses TRBV5-8 and TRBJ1-6, with 10 bases matching TRBD1. Germline assignment: CDR1 SGHTS and CDR2 YDEGEE. The CDR3 is 14 amino acids. Trimming removed 4 bases from V and 11 bases from J; junction bases left unmatched: 6. The CDR3 DNA reads TGTGCCAGCAGCCAGACAGGGGGCGGAACACCCCTCCACTTT. It yields the protein CASSQTGGGTPLHF.

The table lists this clonotype with many counts. The chain couples TRBV3-1 to TRBJ1-5; D is unclear. V was clipped by 1 base and J by 3 bases, with 10 bases between them. The CDR3 has 15 residues. Germline V gene data show CDR1 as LGHDT and CDR2 as YNNKEL (reference sequence). The CDR3 region has the DNA TGTGCCAGCAGCCAAGCCGGAGGTTACAATCAGCCCCAGCATTTT. Translation: CASSQAGGYNQPQHF.

This clonotype was recorded many times. The chain is built from TRBV12-3 or TRBV12-4 and TRBJ2-2, with D uncertain. The CDR3 is 12 amino acids. Between the trimmed V and J ends, which lost 6 bases and 4 bases, there was a span of 6 bases. The CDR3 DNA sequence: TGTGCCAGCAGCCAGTCCACCGGGGAGCTGTTTTTT. Encoded protein: CASSQSTGELFF.

This clonotype has a handful of counts. The chain employs TRBV29-1 and TRBJ1-1; D not resolved. V was pared by 5 bases and J by 4 bases, with 5 bases between. In germline, CDR1 is SQVTM, CDR2 ANQGSEA. The CDR3 sequence is 10 residues long. The CDR3 loop is CSVRGTEAFF. DNA of the CDR3: TGCAGCGTTCGGGGCACTGAAGCTTTCTTT. Drawing the rest from reference TRBV29-1 and TRBJ1-1, the complete variable domain is SAVISQKPSRDICQRGTSLTIQCQVDSQVTMMFWYRQQPGQSLTLIATANQGSEATYESGFVIDKFPISRPNLTFSTLTVSNMSPEDSSIYLCSVRGTEAFFGQGTRLTVV.

In this sample, this clonotype turned up many times. The CDR3: CASSSAGGPANTGELFF. In nucleotides, the CDR3 is TGTGCCAGCAGTTCCGCTGGGGGGCCAGCGAACACCGGGGAGCTGTTTTTT. The V and J genes are TRBV12-3 or TRBV12-4 and TRBJ2-2; possibly TRBD1 or TRBD2 for D (6 bases each). Trimming removed 4 bases from V and 0 bases from J, with 15 bases in between. This CDR3 region has 17 residues.

CDR3 region: CATRIDRAVNTEAFF. The CDR3 region has the DNA TGTGCCACCCGAATAGACAGGGCCGTGAACACTGAAGCTTTCTTT. The chain has TRBV19 and TRBJ1-1; 7 nucleotides agree with TRBD1. After removal of 10 bases from V and 0 bases from J, the junction contained 11 bases not matched to a gene. Germline CDR1 is LNHDA and CDR2 is SQIVND (reference sequence). There are 15 residues in the CDR3.

This clonotype was seen more than once but under ten times. This chain joins TRBV29-1 and TRBJ1-2; 8 bases line up with TRBD1. J was trimmed by 6 bases and V by 4 bases; bases with no gene match: 1. Germline V gene sequence: CDR1 SQVTM, CDR2 ANQGSEA. This CDR3 region has 11 residues. The CDR3 sequence is CSVAGGNGYTF. Written as DNA, the CDR3 is TGCAGCGTTGCAGGGGGCAATGGCTACACCTTC.

The J gene is TRBJ2-1, the V gene TRBV5-1; D is possibly TRBD2 (5 bases). V was clipped by 0 bases and J by 3 bases, with 13 bases between them. This CDR3 contains 16 residues. The germline V gene encodes CDR1 SGHRS and CDR2 YFSETQ. This CDR3 is CASSLVDVAGYNEQFF. Here the CDR3 DNA reads TGCGCCAGCAGCTTGGTCGACGTGGCGGGCTACAATGAGCAGTTCTTC.

This clonotype was seen repeatedly, ten times or more. The chain joins TRBV12-3 or TRBV12-4 to TRBJ1-1; possible D gene TRBD1, 6 bases. V was cut by 6 bases and J by 3 bases, with 17 bases left in between. The CDR3 spans 15 residues. The DNA for the CDR3 is TGTGCCAGCAGCCCCGCGGGGGCGGGGGACACTGAAGCTTTCTTT. It translates to CASSPAGAGDTEAFF.

The sample holds a few counts of this clonotype. The chain recombines TRBV7-8 with TRBJ1-5; TRBD1 agrees at 8 bases. The CDR3 contains 14 residues. V lost 5 bases, J lost 7 bases, and 7 bases stayed unmatched. CDR1 and CDR2 (germline): SGHVS, FQNEAQ. The CDR3 is CASSQTGARQPQHF. The CDR3 DNA is TGTGCCAGCAGCCAGACAGGGGCGAGACAGCCCCAGCATTTT.

V gene TRBV11-2 combines with J gene TRBJ2-7; D gene ambiguous. Germline CDR1 and CDR2: SGHAT and FQNNGV. CDR3 size: 12 residues. Trimming took off 2 bases at V and 2 bases at J, with 4 bases between the two ends. The CDR3 sequence is CASSLQPYEQYF. Here the CDR3 DNA reads TGTGCCAGCAGCTTACAGCCCTACGAGCAGTACTTC.

The V call is TRBV19, the J call TRBJ1-2; TRBD1 matches 7 bases. With V trimmed by 3 bases and J by 6 bases, 7 bases remained unmatched. The CDR3 consists of 14 residues. Germline CDR1 reads LNHDA; CDR2 reads SQIVND (reference sequence). CDR3 sequence (DNA): TGTGCCAGTAGTATGGGGCCAGGGGGAAATGGCTACACCTTC. Translated, it gives CASSMGPGGNGYTF.